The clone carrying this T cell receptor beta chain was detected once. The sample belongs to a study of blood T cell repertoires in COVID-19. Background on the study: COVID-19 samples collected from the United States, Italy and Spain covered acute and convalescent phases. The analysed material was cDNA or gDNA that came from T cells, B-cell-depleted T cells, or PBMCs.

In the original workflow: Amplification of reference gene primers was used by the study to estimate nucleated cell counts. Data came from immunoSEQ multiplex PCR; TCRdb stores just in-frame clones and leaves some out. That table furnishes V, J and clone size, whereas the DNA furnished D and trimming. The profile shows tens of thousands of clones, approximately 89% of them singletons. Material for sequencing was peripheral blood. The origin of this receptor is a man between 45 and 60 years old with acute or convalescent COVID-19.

The CDR3 is CASSPSLGNTEAFF. The CDR3, as DNA: TGTGCCAGCTCACCGTCACTTGGGAACACTGAAGCTTTCTTT. The chain couples TRBV18 to TRBJ1-1; D gene ambiguous. Germline V CDR1 and CDR2: KGHSH, LQKENI. This CDR3 is built from 14 residues. V dropped 3 bases and J dropped 1 base, with 9 bases sitting between them. The whole variable domain, filled in from reference TRBV18 and TRBJ1-1, reads NAGVMQNPRHLVRRRGQEARLRCSPMKGHSHVYWYRQLPEEGLKFMVYLQKENIIDESGMPKERFSAEFPKEGPSILRIQQVVRGDSAAYFCASSPSLGNTEAFFGQGTRLTVV.